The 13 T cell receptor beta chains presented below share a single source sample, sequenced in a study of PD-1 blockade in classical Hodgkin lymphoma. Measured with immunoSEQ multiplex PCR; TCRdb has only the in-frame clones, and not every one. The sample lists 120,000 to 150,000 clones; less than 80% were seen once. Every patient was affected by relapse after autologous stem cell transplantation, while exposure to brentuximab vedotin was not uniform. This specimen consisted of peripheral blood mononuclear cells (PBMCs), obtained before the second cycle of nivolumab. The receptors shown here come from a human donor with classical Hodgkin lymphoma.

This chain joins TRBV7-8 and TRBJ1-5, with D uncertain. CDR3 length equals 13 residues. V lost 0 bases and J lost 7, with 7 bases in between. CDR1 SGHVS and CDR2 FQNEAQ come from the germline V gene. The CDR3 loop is CASSLALVQPQHF. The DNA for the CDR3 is TGTGCCAGCAGCTTAGCGCTGGTCCAGCCCCAGCATTTT.

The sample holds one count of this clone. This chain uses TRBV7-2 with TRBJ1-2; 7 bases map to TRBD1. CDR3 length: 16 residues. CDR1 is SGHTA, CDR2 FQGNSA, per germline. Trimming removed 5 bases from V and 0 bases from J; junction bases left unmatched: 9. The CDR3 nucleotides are TGTGCCAGCAGCACTGTCGGGACAGTCTCTAACTATGGCTACACCTTC. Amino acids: CASSTVGTVSNYGYTF.

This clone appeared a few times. The CDR3: CASSYGDLLNTEAFF. The CDR3 DNA follows: TGTGCCAGCAGTTACGGGGACTTGTTGAACACTGAAGCTTTCTTT. The chain combines TRBV28 with TRBJ1-1; D might be TRBD1 (5 bases). The germline V gene has CDR1 MDHEN and CDR2 SYDVKM. The CDR3 consists of 15 residues. Trimming took 4 bases from V and 0 from J, leaving 12 bases between them. Full variable domain (outside the CDR3, taken from reference TRBV28 and TRBJ1-1): DVKVTQSSRYLVKRTGEKVFLECVQDMDHENMFWYRQDPGLGLRLIYFSYDVKMKEKGDIPEGYSVSREKKERFSLILESASTNQTSMYLCASSYGDLLNTEAFFGQGTRLTVV.

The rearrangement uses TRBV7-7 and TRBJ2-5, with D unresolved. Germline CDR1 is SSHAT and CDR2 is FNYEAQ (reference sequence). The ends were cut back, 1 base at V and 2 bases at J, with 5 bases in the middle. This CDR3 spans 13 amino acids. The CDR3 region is CASSLDSQETQYF. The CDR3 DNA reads TGTGCCAGCAGCTTAGATAGTCAAGAGACCCAGTACTTC.

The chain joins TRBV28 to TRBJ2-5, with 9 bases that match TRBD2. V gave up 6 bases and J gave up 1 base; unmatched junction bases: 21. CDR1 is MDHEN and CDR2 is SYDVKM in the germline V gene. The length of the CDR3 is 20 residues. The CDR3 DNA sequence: TGTGCCAGCAGCCCATATTTGGCGGGAGGGCCATCACCGACCCAAGAGACCCAGTACTTC. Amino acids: CASSPYLAGGPSPTQETQYF.

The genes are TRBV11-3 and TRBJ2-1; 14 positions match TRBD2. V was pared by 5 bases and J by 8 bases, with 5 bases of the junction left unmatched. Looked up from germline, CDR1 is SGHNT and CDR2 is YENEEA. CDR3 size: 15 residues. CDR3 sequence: CASSGGTSGRHEQFF. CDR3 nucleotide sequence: TGTGCCAGCAGCGGGGGGACTAGCGGGAGACATGAGCAGTTCTTC.

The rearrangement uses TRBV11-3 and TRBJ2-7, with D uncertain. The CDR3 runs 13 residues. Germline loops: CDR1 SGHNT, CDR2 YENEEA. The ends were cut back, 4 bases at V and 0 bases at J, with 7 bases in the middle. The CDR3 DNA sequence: TGTGCCAGCAGCTCCGGCAACTCCTACGAGCAGTACTTC. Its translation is CASSSGNSYEQYF.

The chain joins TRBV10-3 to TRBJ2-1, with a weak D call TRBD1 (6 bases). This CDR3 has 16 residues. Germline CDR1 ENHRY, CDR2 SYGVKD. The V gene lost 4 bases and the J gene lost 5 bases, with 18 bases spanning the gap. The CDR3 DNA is TGTGCCATCAGTGGAAGGACAGTAACTACAGACAATGAGCAGTTCTTC. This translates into CAISGRTVTTDNEQFF.

The CDR3 protein is CASSPPSSGGSNQPQHF. The CDR3 region has the DNA TGTGCCAGCTCACCACCTTCATCTGGGGGGAGCAATCAGCCCCAGCATTTT. This chain uses TRBV18 with TRBJ1-5; D perhaps matches TRBD1 (5 bases). V was pared by 0 bases and J by 1 base, with 13 bases between. Germline V gene sequence: CDR1 KGHSH, CDR2 LQKENI. This CDR3 contains 17 residues.

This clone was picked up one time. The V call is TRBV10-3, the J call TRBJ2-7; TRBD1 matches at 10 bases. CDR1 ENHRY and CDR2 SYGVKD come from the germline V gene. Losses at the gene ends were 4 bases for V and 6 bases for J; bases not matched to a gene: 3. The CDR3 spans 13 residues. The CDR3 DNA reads TGTGCCATCAGTGGGACAGGGGGATTCGAGCAGTACTTC. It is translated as CAISGTGGFEQYF.

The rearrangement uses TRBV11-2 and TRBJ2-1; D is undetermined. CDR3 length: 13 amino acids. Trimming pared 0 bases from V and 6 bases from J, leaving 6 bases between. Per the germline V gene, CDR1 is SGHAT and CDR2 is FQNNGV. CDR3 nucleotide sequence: TGTGCCAGCAGCTTAGATCCGGGCAATGAGCAGTTCTTC. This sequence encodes CASSLDPGNEQFF.

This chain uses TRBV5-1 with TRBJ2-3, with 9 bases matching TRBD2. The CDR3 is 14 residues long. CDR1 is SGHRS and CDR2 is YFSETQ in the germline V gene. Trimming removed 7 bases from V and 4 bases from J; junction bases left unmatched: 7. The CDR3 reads CASGIGGGADTQYF. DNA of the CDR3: TGCGCCAGCGGGATCGGCGGGGGGGCAGATACGCAGTATTTT.

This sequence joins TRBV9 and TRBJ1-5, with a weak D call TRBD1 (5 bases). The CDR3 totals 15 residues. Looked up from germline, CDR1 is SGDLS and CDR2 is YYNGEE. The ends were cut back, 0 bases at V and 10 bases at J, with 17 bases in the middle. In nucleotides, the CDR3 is TGTGCCAGCAGCGTAGGGGGGACCGCCATCAGCCCCCAGCATTTT. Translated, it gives CASSVGGTAISPQHF.